Included here is one TCR beta chain sequence, with context. This entry belongs to a study of blood T cell repertoires in COVID-19. Looking at the study overall: The United States, Italy and Spain provided the acute and convalescent COVID-19 samples.

This CDR3 is 16 amino acids long. V was clipped by 1 base and J by 4 bases; unmatched bases: 8. CDR1 and CDR2 from the germline V gene are SGHTA and FQGNSA. Only in-frame clones appear in the TCRdb table, and some are missing; sequencing was by immunoSEQ multiplex PCR. The table shows some 140,000 clones, with roughly 80% occurring only once. Membership in each cohort depended on participant-reported clinical history. Cohort 3 recovered donors had two negative PCRs, clearance, or symptom resolution. The V gene is TRBV7-2, the J gene TRBJ2-5; 8 bases align to TRBD2. Sequencing was carried out using PBMCs or T cells enriched from blood (not recorded which). This TCR was recovered from a man aged 45-65 years who had recovered from COVID-19. The chain's CDR3 is CASSLVTGGAGETQYF. The CDR3 DNA reads as TGTGCCAGCAGCTTAGTAACCGGGGGGGCCGGAGAGACCCAGTACTTC.